The 8 T cell receptor beta chains reported below all come from one sample, sequenced in a study of vaccination and CD4 T cells after COVID-19. Antigens for these TCRs are unknown. The Oncomine TCR Beta short-read assay sequenced DNA from cultured CD4+ T cells. From the PCR reads, TCRdb called clonotypes with MiXCR, one entry per CDR3 protein. Among just under 20,000 distinct CDR3 sequences listed, around 40% were seen once. Treatment described: roughly 10-day PBMC culture with coronavirus spike peptide pools or control peptides (ViraFEST assay). The source was CD4+ T cells from blood, cultured in vitro, collected before SARS-CoV-2 vaccination. These receptors came from a human donor who received a COVID-19 vaccine.

This chain connects TRBV6-1 to TRBJ1-6; 10 bases line up with TRBD1. CDR3 size: 18 residues. Germline V CDR1 and CDR2: MNHNS, SASEGT. Trimming removed 4 bases from V and 1 base from J; junction bases left unmatched: 7. In nucleotides, the CDR3 is TGTGCCAGCAGTGGGACAGGGGGAACTAGGTCCTATAATTCACCCCTCCACTTT. Translation gives CASSGTGGTRSYNSPLHF.

In this sample, this clonotype is medium-sized. This rearrangement joins TRBV12-3 or TRBV12-4 to TRBJ1-5; tentative D call: TRBD1 (6 bases). The CDR3 has 14 amino acids. V lost 3 bases to trimming and J lost 7 bases, with 13 bases between them. CDR3 nucleotide sequence: TGTGCCAGCAGTTTCTCTCAGGGGAGACAGCCCCAGCATTTT. Residues: CASSFSQGRQPQHF.

The chain employs TRBV2 and TRBJ1-5; 8 bases line up with TRBD1. The germline gives CDR1 SNHLY, CDR2 FYNNEI. The CDR3 sequence is 16 residues long. V shed 2 bases and J 2 bases; nucleotides not matched to a gene: 5. The CDR3 here is CASSEHTDRGNQPQHF. The CDR3 DNA is TGTGCCAGCAGTGAACACACGGACAGGGGCAATCAGCCCCAGCATTTT.

The chain recombines TRBV9 with TRBJ2-7; 9 bases are a match to TRBD2. V dropped 0 bases and J dropped 7; count of bases not matched to a gene: 8. This CDR3 is built from 15 residues. Germline lookup yields CDR1 SGDLS and CDR2 YYNGEE. The CDR3 DNA reads as TGTGCCAGCAGCGTAGCCGGGGGACTAGCTTCTGAGCAGTACTTC. This sequence encodes CASSVAGGLASEQYF.

For the CDR3, the DNA is TGCAGTGCTAGATTAACTAGCGGGGGGGAAACTTCCTCCTACAATGAGCAGTTCTTC. Residues: CSARLTSGGETSSYNEQFF. This sequence joins TRBV20-1 and TRBJ2-1; TRBD2 aligns across 13 bases. The V segment lost 2 bases and the J segment 0 bases; nucleotides outside the gene matches: 10. The germline CDR1 and CDR2 sequences are DFQATT and SNEGSKA (reference sequence). The CDR3 runs 19 residues.

The J gene is TRBJ1-4, the V gene TRBV12-3 or TRBV12-4, with TRBD1 matching 7 bases. This CDR3 comprises 14 residues. V trimming: 6 bases; J trimming: 8 bases; junction bases outside the gene matches: 9. CDR3 DNA sequence: TGTGCCAGCAGCAGACAGGGCACTGGGGAAAAACTGTTTTTT. Encoded protein: CASSRQGTGEKLFF.

This clonotype was counted a few times. V and J are TRBV30 and TRBJ1-1; 7 nucleotides align to TRBD1. There are 11 residues in the CDR3. V shed 3 bases, J shed 10 bases, and the junction held 5 bases outside the gene matches. Germline V gives CDR1 GTSNPN, CDR2 SVGIG (reference sequence). The CDR3 DNA reads TGTGCCTGGAGCGACAGGGTAGGAGCTTTCTTT. Its translation is CAWSDRVGAFF.

The V gene is TRBV6-1, the J gene TRBJ2-7; TRBD2 matches at 10 bases. Germline V gene data show CDR1 as MNHNS and CDR2 as SASEGT. V dropped 6 bases and J dropped 7; count of bases not matched to a gene: 12. The CDR3 runs to 15 residues. The CDR3 sequence: CASRFGLADGWEQYF. Here the CDR3 DNA reads TGTGCCAGCAGATTCGGACTAGCGGACGGGTGGGAGCAGTACTTC.